This TCR beta chain originates from a study of cytotoxic CD8 clonotypes in ibrutinib-treated CLL (dated by TCRdb to the early 2020s). Notes on the research overall: The cohort included more than 14 treatment-naive and about a dozen relapsed/refractory patients; roughly 17 were IGHV unmutated. Responses were partial in approximately 24 patients and complete in 2; after median around 72 months follow-up, about 14 stayed in remission and 12 progressed. Response samples were taken after a median of 12 months on treatment, ranging from about 6 to 40 months. An average of 255,043 productive templates and 94,082 productive rearrangements was obtained per sample. Cryopreserved peripheral blood mononuclear cells were obtained prior to treatment, at the time of response, and at either disease progression or sustained remission. Of the 85 to 95 participants in the trial, 25 to 30 had longitudinal samples available.

Inclusive of the bounding cysteine and phenylalanine, the CDR3 is 14 residues long. Left in the record is the CDR3 DNA by itself, 42 bases read in frame from the first base. The germline V gene provides CDR1 MNHEY and CDR2 SVGAGI. The junction shows trimming of 6 bases on V and 0 bases on J, plus 9 bases between the germline ends. Concerning this clone itself: Its antigen is currently not known. The sample holds no much larger clone one base away, and base qualities are not on file.

For TCR beta library preparation, around 2.2 micrograms of genomic DNA was extracted from cryopreserved PBMCs. High-throughput TCR beta sequencing was performed on longitudinal blood samples from CLL patients receiving ibrutinib monotherapy. Patients were enrolled in a phase 2 open-label single-center ibrutinib monotherapy trial. Each clonotype received, on average, around 10x coverage in deep resolution sequencing performed on a MiSeq, where the target depth lay between 1 in 1 million and 1 in 200,000 T cells. TCR beta libraries were generated with the immunoSEQ hsTCRB Kit. On the authors' methods: The data were analyzed with ImmunoSEQ Analyzer and ImmunoSEQ Data Assistant, and V, D and J gene assignments followed IMGT definitions. Clonality, with values ranging from 0 to 1, was calculated as one minus the normalized Shannon entropy of productive rearrangement frequencies. Only overrepresented clonotypes making up at least 0.05% of each patient's repertoire were included in the public clonotype analysis. About a dozen repertoires from age-matched healthy donors, obtained from immuneACCESS, served as clonality controls. The table comes from immuneACCESS by way of TCRdb, which keeps in-frame sequences with V and J called. Part of the clones is missing from these tables; in studies checked, under half for an unresolved V gene and the rest for unknown reasons. That table gives V, J and clone size, and the DNA gave D and trimming. The sample data list around 310,000 clones, and just under 80% of these were observed just once. The top ten constitute 6.5% to 8.5% of the sample.

Points the paper makes about the study in general: An increase in clonality was observed at ibrutinib response, with clonality remaining stable during sustained remission and falling back toward baseline at progression. Public clonotypes were rare and either shrank or stayed stable during treatment, and the rise in clonality at ibrutinib response reflected expansion of private clonotypes. Baseline clonality exceeded that of age-matched healthy donors and correlated strongly with circulating CD8+ T-cell counts. Lymph node repertoires were not examined, and the timing of sampling was not matched between patients in sustained remission and those whose disease progressed.

The chain links TRBV6-5 with TRBJ2-4; the D gene is perhaps TRBD2, on 6 matching bases. The clonotype was recovered from a human donor with chronic lymphocytic leukemia. Sequenced material: PBMCs, taken before ibrutinib treatment. The sequenced DNA: TGTGCCAGCAGGGAGGGACCAGCCAAAAACATTCAGTACTTC. Its protein is CASREGPAKNIQYF.